The T cell receptor (beta chain) described here comes from a study of OX40 agonist ivuxolimab in advanced cancers. Study details: The mean age was about 61 years, ranging from 23 to 79, with 65% to 90% of participants male. Regarding the study as a whole: Expanded clones were, on average, more numerous in CD8+ T cells than in CD4+. It was not determined which antigens were specifically recognized by the peripheral T cells that had undergone clonal expansion.

The CDR3 loop spans 14 amino acids. Germline V gene lookup returns CDR1 SGHVS and CDR2 FQNEAQ. V lost 3 bases, J lost 3 bases, and 12 bases lay in between. Assay used: immunoSEQ multiplex PCR; TCRdb lists only in-frame clones, some missing. The profile covers fewer than 80,000 clones, with 80% to 90% appearing a single time and more than 5.5% taken by the ten largest. Note on this clone: Its cognate antigen is unknown.

The sample in question was CD4+ or CD8+ T cells sorted from blood, obtained in a trial of the OX40 agonist ivuxolimab. The TCR comes from an adult with an advanced solid tumor such as melanoma, head and neck, liver or kidney cancer. This chain joins TRBV7-8 and TRBJ2-7, with D tentatively TRBD1 or TRBD2 (5 bases each). CDR3 sequence (DNA): TGTGCCAGCAGCTTCCGGGACGAATTCTACGAGCAGTACTTC. It specifies CASSFRDEFYEQYF.